This T cell receptor (beta chain) was captured by sequencing in a study of CD8 T cells in Susac syndrome. V dropped 1 base and J dropped 2 bases, with 17 bases sitting between them. The CDR3 extends over 17 amino acids. Germline CDR1 LGHDT, CDR2 YNNKEL (reference sequence). Overall study results and limits: As acknowledged by the study, its TCR sequencing and HLA analysis included a relatively small number of individuals.

A note on this clonotype: Antigen unknown.

Patients with stable or active relapsing-remitting disease, all of them treatment-naive, made up the multiple sclerosis controls. Random hexamers were used to reverse transcribe roughly 0.5 to 1 ug of RNA. Amplification of the TCR beta CDR3 was carried out by immunoSEQ multiplex PCR, which spanned a total of 54 Vbeta and 13 Jbeta segments. TCRdb reanalysed the immunoSEQ multiplex PCR reads using MiXCR and keeps one entry per CDR3 protein. The sample lists about 300,000 distinct CDR3 sequences, about 89% occurring once. This TCR derives from a human donor with multiple sclerosis. Input material: CD8+ T cells from PBMCs. The V and J genes are TRBV3-1 and TRBJ2-5; D uncertain. The CDR3 region is CASSQGLSVGGQETQYF. The CDR3 bases are TGTGCCAGCAGCCAAGGGTTGTCGGTGGGTGGTCAAGAGACCCAGTACTTC.